This T cell receptor beta chain comes out of a study of shared clonotypes between healthy human individuals. General study results and limits: The represented genetic and exposure-history diversity was limited by the small number of donors. How much donors shared clonotypes was expected to be affected by sequencing depth.

The CDR3 is 15 residues long. J gave up 5 bases and V 0 bases, and 4 bases lay outside the gene matches. Germline values: CDR1 SGDLS, CDR2 YYNGEE. Splitting of each subset's genomic DNA was done evenly across several immunoSEQ plates. The authors ran unsorted PBMC replicate PCRs on roughly 330 ng DNA, about 30,000 T cell genomes. Repertoires were generated with immunoSEQ multiplex PCR, while TCRdb's copy carries only in-frame clones and drops some. The data contain some 490,000 clones, around four fifths of them singletons. Comment on this clone: What it binds is unknown.

The sample comprised PBMCs. The source of this sequence is a woman in her 40s in good health. Some clones in this sample may be carry-over from other donors' samples. V usage is TRBV9 and J usage is TRBJ2-1; 8 nucleotides align to TRBD2. The CDR3 DNA is TGTGCCAGCAGCGTAGGAGCGGGAGACCACAATGAGCAGTTCTTC. Translation: CASSVGAGDHNEQFF.